This TCR beta chain was sequenced for a study of blood T cell repertoires in COVID-19 (TCRdb year 2020). General notes on the study: The collaborator samples originated in the United States, Italy and Spain and spanned the acute and convalescent phases of COVID-19. The samples were drawn from the first 160 participants of the ongoing ImmuneRACE study and from roughly 1,300 subjects provided by 6 global collaborators. The repertoires were released in a freely available public database meant as a resource for research on the immune response to SARS-CoV-2. Where available, HLA class I and class II types were taken from metadata supplied by the sample provider and were not determined by assay-based typing. The prospective study material was composed of cDNA or gDNA derived from T cells, B-cell-depleted T cells, or PBMCs. The dataset comprised deeply sampled blood TCRbeta repertoires from subjects exposed to, actively infected with, or recovered from COVID-19. Nearly every sample came with metadata listing a de-identified subject ID, COVID-19 status, age in years and sex. Findings and caveats that apply to the study as a whole: The amount of clinical and demographic metadata varied by source and participant and was provided uncurated.

Germline trimming: 3 bases from V, 6 bases from J; junction bases outside gene matches: 8. The germline V gene gives CDR1 as MRHNA and CDR2 as SNTAGT. Including cysteine and phenylalanine, the CDR3 has 15 amino acids. Only CDR3 DNA remains: 45 bases, in frame from the first base. TCRbeta CDR3 regions were amplified from genomic DNA by means of the immunoSEQ Assay, a bias-controlled multiplex PCR. For the original study's pipeline: The number of nucleated cells in each sample was estimated by amplification of reference gene primers within the assay. To quantify the absolute abundance of each unique TCRbeta CDR3 rearrangement, sequence reads were collapsed and filtered. For each sample, productive Simpson clonality was calculated by taking the square root of Simpson's diversity index across productive rearrangements. Here the immuneACCESS table is served through TCRdb, limited to in-frame sequences with V and J called. Missing clones are a known gap in these copies; in checked studies unresolved V genes cover under half, and the rest lacks a known reason. The V and J calls and clone size were taken over from that table, and D and trimming were inferred from the DNA. The sample includes tens of thousands of clones, with approximately 78% observed a single time. The biggest ten clones account for less than 9% of the sample.

Whole blood was collected in K2EDTA tubes by collaborating institutions according to the institutions' own protocols. Collaborator samples were shipped for TCRbeta analysis as frozen whole blood, isolated PBMCs, or DNA extracted from either sample type. Only one count was recorded for this clone. Its antigen is still unknown. Per-base quality was not reported, and no clone a single base away is much larger than it. The chain uses TRBV6-4 and TRBJ2-1, with 7 middle bases fitting TRBD1. The clonotype comes from a man aged 50-60 years with active or convalescent COVID-19. Material: peripheral blood. The CDR3 amino acid sequence is: CASSEGQAHVNEQFF. The nucleotide sequence is TGTGCCAGCAGTGAAGGACAGGCCCACGTCAATGAGCAGTTCTTC.